This T cell receptor (beta chain) comes out of a study of prognosis after radiotherapy for stage I lung cancer. Looking at the study overall: Operability status for all non-small cell lung cancer patients was recorded as medically inoperable.

It was by two-round multiplex PCR that TCR beta CDR3 was amplified from genomic DNA. Individual primers that were specific to each TRBV and TRBJ gene served in first-round PCR. A single record per CDR3 protein comes from TCRdb applying MiXCR to the multiplex PCR reads. The sample lists about 12,000 distinct CDR3 sequences; 45% to 60% were seen once. The germline V and J ends were trimmed by 5 bases and 6 bases, with 8 bases remaining between them. Germline CDR1 reads MNHGY; CDR2 reads SVAAGI. CDR3 length: 12 amino acids. Turning to this clonotype: A read error likely explains this, since a far larger clone differs by one base.

The material was PBMCs, obtained before or after stereotactic body radiation therapy (not recorded which). The sequence derives from a donor at least 50 years old with non-small cell lung cancer. V is TRBV6-9 and J is TRBJ2-1, with D possibly TRBD1 on 5 matching bases. The CDR3 DNA follows: TGTGCCAGCAGTGTGGACATCAATGAGCAGTTCTTC. Its translation: CASSVDINEQFF.